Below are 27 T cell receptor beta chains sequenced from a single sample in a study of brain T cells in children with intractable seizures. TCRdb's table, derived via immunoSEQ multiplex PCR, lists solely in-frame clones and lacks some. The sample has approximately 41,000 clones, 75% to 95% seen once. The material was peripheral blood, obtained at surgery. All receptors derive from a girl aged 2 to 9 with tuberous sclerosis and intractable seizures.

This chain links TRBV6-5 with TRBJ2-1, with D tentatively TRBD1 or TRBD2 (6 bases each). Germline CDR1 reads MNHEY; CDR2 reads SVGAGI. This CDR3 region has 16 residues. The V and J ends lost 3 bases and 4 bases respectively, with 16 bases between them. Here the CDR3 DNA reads TGTGCCAGCAGTTATTACTCGGGGGCCGTATACAATGAGCAGTTCTTC. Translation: CASSYYSGAVYNEQFF.

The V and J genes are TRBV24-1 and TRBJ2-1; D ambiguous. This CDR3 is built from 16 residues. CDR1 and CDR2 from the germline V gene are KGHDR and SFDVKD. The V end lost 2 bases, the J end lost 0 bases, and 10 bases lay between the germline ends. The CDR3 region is CATSDYWASSYNEQFF. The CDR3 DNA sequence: TGTGCCACCAGTGATTATTGGGCAAGCTCCTACAATGAGCAGTTCTTC.

The CDR3 is CATSAGRSYGYTF. CDR3 coding DNA: TGTGCCACCAGTGCCGGACGGTCCTATGGCTACACCTTC. The rearrangement uses TRBV24-1 and TRBJ1-2; unclear D gene. This CDR3 region has 13 residues. Between the trimmed V and J ends, which lost 5 bases and 4 bases, there was a span of 10 bases. Germline V gene lookup returns CDR1 KGHDR and CDR2 SFDVKD.

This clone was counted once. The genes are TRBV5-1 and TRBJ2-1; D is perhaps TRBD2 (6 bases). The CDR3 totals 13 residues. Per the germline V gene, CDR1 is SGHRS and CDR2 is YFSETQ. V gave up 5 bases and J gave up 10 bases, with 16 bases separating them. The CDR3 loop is CASRSIGAGEQFF. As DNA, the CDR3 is TGCGCCAGCAGGTCCATTGGGGCGGGGGAGCAGTTCTTC. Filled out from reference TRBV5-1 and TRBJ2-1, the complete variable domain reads KAGVTQTPRYLIKTRGQQVTLSCSPISGHRSVSWYQQTPGQGLQFLFEYFSETQRNKGNFPGRFSGRQFSNSRSEMNVSTLELGDSALYLCASRSIGAGEQFFGPGTRLTVL.

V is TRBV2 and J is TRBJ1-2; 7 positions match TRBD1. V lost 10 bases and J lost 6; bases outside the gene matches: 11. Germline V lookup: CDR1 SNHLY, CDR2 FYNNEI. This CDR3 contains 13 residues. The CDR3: CANHSGTANGYTF. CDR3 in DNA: TGTGCCAACCATTCCGGGACAGCGAATGGCTACACCTTC.

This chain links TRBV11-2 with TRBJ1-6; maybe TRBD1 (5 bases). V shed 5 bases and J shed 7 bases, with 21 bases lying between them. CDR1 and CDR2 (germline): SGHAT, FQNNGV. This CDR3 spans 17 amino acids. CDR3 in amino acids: CASSLGDWEAGNSPLHF. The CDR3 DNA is TGTGCCAGCAGCCTAGGGGATTGGGAGGCTGGCAATTCACCCCTCCACTTT. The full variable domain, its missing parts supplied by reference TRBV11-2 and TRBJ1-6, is EAGVAQSPRYKIIEKRQSVAFWCNPISGHATLYWYQQILGQGPKLLIQFQNNGVVDDSQLPKDRFSAERLKGVDSTLKIQPAKLEDSAVYLCASSLGDWEAGNSPLHFGNGTRLTVT.

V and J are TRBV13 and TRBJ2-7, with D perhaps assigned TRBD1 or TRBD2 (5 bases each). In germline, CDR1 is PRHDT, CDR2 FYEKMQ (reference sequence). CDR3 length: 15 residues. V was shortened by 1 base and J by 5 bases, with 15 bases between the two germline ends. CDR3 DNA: TGTGCCAGCAGCTTAGAAGGGACGGGTGTGGACGAGCAGTACTTC. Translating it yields CASSLEGTGVDEQYF.

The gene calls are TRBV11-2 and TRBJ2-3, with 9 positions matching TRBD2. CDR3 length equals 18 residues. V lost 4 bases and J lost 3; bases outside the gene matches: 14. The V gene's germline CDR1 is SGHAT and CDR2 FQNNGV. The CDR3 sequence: CASSSRGVAGVITDTQYF. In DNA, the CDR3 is TGTGCCAGCAGCTCCCGTGGGGTAGCGGGGGTTATAACAGATACGCAGTATTTT.

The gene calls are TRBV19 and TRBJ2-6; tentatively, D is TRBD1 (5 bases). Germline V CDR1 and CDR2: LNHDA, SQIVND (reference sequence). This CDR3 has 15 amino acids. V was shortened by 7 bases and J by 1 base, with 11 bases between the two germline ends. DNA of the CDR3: TGTGCCAGTAACCCCGACAGATCTGGGGCCAACGTCCTGACTTTC. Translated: CASNPDRSGANVLTF.

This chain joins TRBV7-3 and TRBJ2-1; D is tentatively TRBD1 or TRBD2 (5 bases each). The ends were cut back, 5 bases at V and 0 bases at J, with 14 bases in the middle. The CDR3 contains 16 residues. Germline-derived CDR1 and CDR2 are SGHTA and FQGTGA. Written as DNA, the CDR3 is TGTGCCAGCAGCGTGTATTCAGGGAGCTCCTACAATGAGCAGTTCTTC. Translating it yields CASSVYSGSSYNEQFF.

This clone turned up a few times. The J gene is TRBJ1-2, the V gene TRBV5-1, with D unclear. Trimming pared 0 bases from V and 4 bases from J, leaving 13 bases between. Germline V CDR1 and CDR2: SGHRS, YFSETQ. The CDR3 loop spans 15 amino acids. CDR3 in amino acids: CASSLGGVATYGYTF. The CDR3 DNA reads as TGCGCCAGCAGCTTGGGAGGAGTCGCCACCTATGGCTACACCTTC.

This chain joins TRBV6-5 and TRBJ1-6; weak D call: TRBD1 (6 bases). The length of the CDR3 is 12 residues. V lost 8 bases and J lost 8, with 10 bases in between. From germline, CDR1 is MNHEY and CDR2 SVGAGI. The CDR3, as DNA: TGTGCCAGCGGGACAATTGATTCACCCCTCCACTTT. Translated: CASGTIDSPLHF.

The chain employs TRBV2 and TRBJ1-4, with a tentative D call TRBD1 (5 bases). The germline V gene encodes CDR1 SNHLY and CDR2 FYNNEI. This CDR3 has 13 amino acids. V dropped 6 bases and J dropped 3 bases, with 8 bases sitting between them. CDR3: CASRGLANEKLFF. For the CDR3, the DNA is TGTGCCAGCAGGGGGCTGGCTAATGAAAAACTGTTTTTT.

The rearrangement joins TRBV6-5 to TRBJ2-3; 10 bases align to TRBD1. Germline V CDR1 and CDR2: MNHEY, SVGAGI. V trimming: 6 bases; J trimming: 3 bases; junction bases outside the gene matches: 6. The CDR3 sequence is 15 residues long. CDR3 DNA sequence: TGTGCCAGCAGGTATACGGGACAGGGGACAGATACGCAGTATTTT. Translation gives CASRYTGQGTDTQYF.

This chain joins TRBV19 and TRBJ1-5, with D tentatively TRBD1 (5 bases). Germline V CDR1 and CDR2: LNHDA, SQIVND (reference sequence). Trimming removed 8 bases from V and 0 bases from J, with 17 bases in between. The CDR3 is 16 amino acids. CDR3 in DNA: TGTGCCAGTCAGAAAGCAGGGAAGGGTAGCAATCAGCCCCAGCATTTT. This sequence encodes CASQKAGKGSNQPQHF.

CDR3 DNA: TGTGCCAGCAGCTACACAGGAGGTACGCAGTATTTT. Amino acid sequence: CASSYTGGTQYF. This chain joins TRBV5-6 and TRBJ2-3; D may correspond to TRBD1 or TRBD2 (5 bases each). Trimming took 3 bases from V and 8 from J, leaving 10 bases between them. Germline lookup yields CDR1 SGHDT and CDR2 YYEEEE. The CDR3 contains 12 residues.

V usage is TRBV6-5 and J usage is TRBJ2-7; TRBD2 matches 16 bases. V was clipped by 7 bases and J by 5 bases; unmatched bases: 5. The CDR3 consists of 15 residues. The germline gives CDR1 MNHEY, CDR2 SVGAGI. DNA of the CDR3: TGTGCCAGCAAGGGACTAGCGGGGGGGCCCAACGAGCAGTACTTC. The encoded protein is CASKGLAGGPNEQYF.

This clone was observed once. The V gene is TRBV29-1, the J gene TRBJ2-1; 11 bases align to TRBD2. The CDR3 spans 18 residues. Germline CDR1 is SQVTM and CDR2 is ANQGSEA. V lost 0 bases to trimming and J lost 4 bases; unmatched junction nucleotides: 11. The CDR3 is CSVEDLITSGGRYNEQFF. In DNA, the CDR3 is TGCAGCGTTGAAGATCTAATCACTAGCGGGGGCCGTTACAATGAGCAGTTCTTC.

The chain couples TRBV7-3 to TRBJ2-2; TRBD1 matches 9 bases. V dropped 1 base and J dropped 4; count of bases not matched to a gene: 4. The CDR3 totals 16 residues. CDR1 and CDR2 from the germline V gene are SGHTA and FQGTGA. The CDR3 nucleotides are TGTGCCAGCAGCTTAATGACAGGGGGAGGCACCGGGGAGCTGTTTTTT. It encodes CASSLMTGGGTGELFF.

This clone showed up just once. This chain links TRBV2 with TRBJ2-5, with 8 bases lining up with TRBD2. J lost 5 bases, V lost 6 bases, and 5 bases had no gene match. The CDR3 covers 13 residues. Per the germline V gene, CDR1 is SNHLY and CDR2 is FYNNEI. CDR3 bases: TGTGCCAGCAGGGGGACTAGTTGGGAGACCCAGTACTTC. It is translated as CASRGTSWETQYF.

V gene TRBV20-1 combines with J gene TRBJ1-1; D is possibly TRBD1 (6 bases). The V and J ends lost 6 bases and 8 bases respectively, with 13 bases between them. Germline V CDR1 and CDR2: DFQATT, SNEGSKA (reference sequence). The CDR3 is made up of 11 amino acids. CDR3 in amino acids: CSAPGVTEAFF. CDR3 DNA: TGCAGTGCCCCAGGGGTGACAGAAGCTTTCTTT.

The CDR3 sequence: CASTPGLARGGELFF. The CDR3 coding sequence is TGTGCCAGCACCCCGGGACTAGCGAGGGGCGGGGAGCTGTTTTTT. This chain links TRBV9 with TRBJ2-2, with 10 nucleotides matching TRBD2. J gave up 7 bases and V 6 bases, and 9 bases lay outside the gene matches. The CDR3 has 15 amino acids. Germline-derived CDR1 and CDR2 are SGDLS and YYNGEE.

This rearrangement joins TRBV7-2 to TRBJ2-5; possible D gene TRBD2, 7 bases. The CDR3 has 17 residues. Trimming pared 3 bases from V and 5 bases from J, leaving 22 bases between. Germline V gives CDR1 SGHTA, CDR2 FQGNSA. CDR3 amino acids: CASSFALWTPGGETQYF. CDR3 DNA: TGTGCCAGCAGCTTTGCCCTATGGACACCGGGGGGCGAGACCCAGTACTTC.

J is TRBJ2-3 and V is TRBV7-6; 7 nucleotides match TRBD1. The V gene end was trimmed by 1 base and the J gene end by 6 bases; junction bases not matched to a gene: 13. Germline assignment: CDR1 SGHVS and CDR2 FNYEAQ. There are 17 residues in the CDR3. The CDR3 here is CASSLDSPSTGKDTQYF. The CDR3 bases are TGTGCCAGCAGCTTAGATTCTCCATCGACAGGGAAGGATACGCAGTATTTT.

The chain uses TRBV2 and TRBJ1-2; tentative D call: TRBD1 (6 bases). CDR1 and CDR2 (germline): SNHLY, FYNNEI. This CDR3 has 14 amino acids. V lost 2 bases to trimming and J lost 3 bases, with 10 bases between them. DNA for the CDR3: TGTGCCAGCAGTGAACGGGACACCTACTATGGCTACACCTTC. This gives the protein CASSERDTYYGYTF.

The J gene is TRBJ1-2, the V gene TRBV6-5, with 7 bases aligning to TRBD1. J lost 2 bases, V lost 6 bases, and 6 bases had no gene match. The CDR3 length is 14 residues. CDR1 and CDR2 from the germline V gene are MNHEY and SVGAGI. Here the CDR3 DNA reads TGTGCCAGCAGAGCGTCGGGACAGAACTATGGCTACACCTTC. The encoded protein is CASRASGQNYGYTF.

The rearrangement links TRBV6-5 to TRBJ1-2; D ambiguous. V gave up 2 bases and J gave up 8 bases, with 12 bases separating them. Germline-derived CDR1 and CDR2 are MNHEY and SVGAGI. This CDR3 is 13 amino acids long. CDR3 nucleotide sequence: TGTGCCAGCAGTTACGGGCGGTTAAGGGGCTACACCTTC. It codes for CASSYGRLRGYTF.